This T cell receptor (beta chain) was recovered during a study of shared clonotypes between healthy human individuals. Study details: The cohort comprised a couple of women and a few men. Their ages spanned 18 to 49 years.

CDR3 size: 15 residues. CDR1 is MGHRA, CDR2 YSYEKL, per germline. V dropped 3 bases and J dropped 2 bases, with 10 bases sitting between them. The protocol was immunoSEQ multiplex PCR, while the TCRdb copy is restricted to in-frame clones and leaves out a portion. The top ten clones hold 0.095% to 0.12% of a sample with about 590,000 clones, roughly 96% of them seen once. In the naive CD8 group, cells lacked CD45RO and were positively selected for CCR7, so terminally differentiated effector memory CD45RA+ cells were left out. The chain links TRBV4-1 to TRBJ2-2; possible D gene TRBD1, 6 bases. The TCR comes from a woman in her twenties or thirties in good health. Source material: naive CD8+ T cells sorted from blood. DNA for the CDR3: TGCGCCAGCAGCCAGACGGGACACAACACCGGGGAGCTGTTTTTT. Its protein product is CASSQTGHNTGELFF.